Below, 3 T cell receptor beta chains from the same sample are listed, as sequenced in a study of blood T cell repertoires in COVID-19. TCRdb's copy holds only in-frame clones and misses some; the assay was immunoSEQ multiplex PCR. The data show 90,000 or so clones, with approximately 85% seen just once and more than 25% held by the top ten. Sequences were obtained from peripheral blood. The receptors shown here come from a human donor in a cohort sampled during active COVID-19.

The rearrangement uses TRBV9 and TRBJ2-3, with D uncertain. The CDR3 spans 16 residues. The germline V gene has CDR1 SGDLS and CDR2 YYNGEE. The ends were cut back, 4 bases at V and 2 bases at J, with 17 bases in the middle. CDR3 coding DNA: TGTGCCAGCAGCCCCGGGTCCTCTACCCCCACAGATACGCAGTATTTT. It encodes CASSPGSSTPTDTQYF.

This clone was observed a few times. The rearrangement links TRBV4-1 to TRBJ1-2; 9 bases are a match to TRBD1. CDR1 and CDR2 (germline): MGHRA, YSYEKL. Germline trimming cut 4 bases from V and 4 bases from J; bases unmatched to any gene: 10. The CDR3 sequence is 16 residues long. The CDR3 sequence: CASSLTRTGVAYGYTF. CDR3 bases: TGCGCCAGCAGCCTGACAAGGACAGGGGTGGCCTATGGCTACACCTTC.

The CDR3 region has the DNA TGTGCCAGCAGGAGGACAGGGAGACGCGGCTACACCTTC. This translates into CASRRTGRRGYTF. The chain combines TRBV6-5 with TRBJ1-2; 8 bases align to TRBD1. The V and J ends lost 6 bases and 8 bases, in that order; junction bases with no gene match: 8. The CDR3 is made up of 13 amino acids. The V gene's germline CDR1 is MNHEY and CDR2 SVGAGI.